A single T cell receptor (beta chain) is shown here with its context. The antigen is undetermined. A J-beta primer mix and a sample-barcoded 5' primer were used in a second PCR of about 7 to 12 cycles. TCRdb re-called the 5' RACE reads through MiXCR, storing one row per CDR3 protein. This table holds approximately 770,000 distinct CDR3 sequences, 58% found once. Trimming at V came to 5 bases and at J to 6 bases, leaving 10 bases not matched to a gene. Germline CDR1 SGHVS, CDR2 FQNEAQ. This CDR3 region has 15 residues. This sample was included in a study of blood T cells in healthy people across ages. Study conclusions and caveats: Reliance upon unsorted PBMCs precluded definitive naive versus antigen-experienced comparison. Older age went with lower TCR beta diversity per million T cells, in a roughly linear way.

The sequence derives from a young man in good health. The chain uses TRBV7-8 and TRBJ2-5, with 9 bases that match TRBD1. The sequenced material came from blood. The CDR3 here is CASSPGRDRVQTQYF. The CDR3 DNA follows: TGTGCCAGCAGCCCTGGCCGGGACAGGGTACAGACCCAGTACTTC. Full variable domain (missing parts from reference TRBV7-8 and TRBJ2-5): GAGVSQSPRYKVAKRGQDVALRCDPISGHVSLFWYQQALGQGPEFLTYFQNEAQLDKSGLPSDRFFAERPEGSVSTLKIQRTQQEDSAVYLCASSPGRDRVQTQYFGPGTRLLVL.